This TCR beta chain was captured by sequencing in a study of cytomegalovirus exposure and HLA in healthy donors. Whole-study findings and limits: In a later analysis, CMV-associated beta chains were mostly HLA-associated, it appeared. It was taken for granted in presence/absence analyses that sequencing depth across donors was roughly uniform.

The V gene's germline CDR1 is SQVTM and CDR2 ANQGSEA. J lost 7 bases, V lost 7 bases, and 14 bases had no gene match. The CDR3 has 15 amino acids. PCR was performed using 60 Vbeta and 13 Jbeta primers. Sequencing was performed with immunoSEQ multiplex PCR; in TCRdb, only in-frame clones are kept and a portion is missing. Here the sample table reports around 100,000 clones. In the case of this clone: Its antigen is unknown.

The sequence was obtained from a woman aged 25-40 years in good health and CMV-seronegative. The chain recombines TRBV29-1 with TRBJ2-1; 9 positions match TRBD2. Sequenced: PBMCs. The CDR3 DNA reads TGCAGCGCAGAAGGGGGCGGGAGGGCCTTGAATGAGCAGTTCTTC. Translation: CSAEGGGRALNEQFF.